These 22 T cell receptor beta chains were sequenced from one sample in a study of blood T cell repertoires in COVID-19. Measured with immunoSEQ multiplex PCR; TCRdb has only the in-frame clones, and not every one. The data contain 60,000 or so clones, approximately 82% of them singletons. Source material: peripheral blood. The receptors here all came from a man aged 55 to 70 with acute or convalescent COVID-19.

This clone appeared a few times. This chain joins TRBV6-5 and TRBJ1-1; D is unclear. The length of the CDR3 is 14 residues. Germline CDR1 is MNHEY and CDR2 is SVGAGI. V dropped 2 bases and J dropped 7 bases, with 14 bases sitting between them. CDR3: CASSYQRSVGEAFF. The CDR3 DNA sequence: TGTGCCAGCAGTTACCAGCGGAGTGTAGGTGAAGCTTTCTTT.

The chain employs TRBV29-1 and TRBJ2-2; 8 nucleotides line up with TRBD2. The V segment lost 0 bases and the J segment 7 bases; nucleotides outside the gene matches: 13. The CDR3 contains 17 residues. Per germline, CDR1 SQVTM and CDR2 ANQGSEA. CDR3 sequence: CSVEDREGAARGGELFF. DNA for the CDR3: TGCAGCGTTGAAGATCGGGAGGGCGCCGCCCGGGGCGGGGAGCTGTTTTTT.

The rearrangement joins TRBV15 to TRBJ1-3; D gene uncertain. Germline values: CDR1 LNHNV, CDR2 YYDKDF (reference sequence). V shed 0 bases and J shed 2 bases, with 11 bases lying between them. There are 16 residues in the CDR3. The CDR3 DNA reads TGTGCCACCAGCAGAGATCTGATATCAGCTGGAAACACCATATATTTT. The encoded protein is CATSRDLISAGNTIYF.

On this clone: At one of its ends the junction is not consistent with the germline gene, which may arise from a read error. The gene calls are TRBV5-4 and TRBJ2-1, with TRBD2 matching 8 bases. The CDR3 is 15 amino acids. CDR1 and CDR2 from the germline V gene are SGHNT and YYREEE (reference sequence). The CDR3 bases are TGTGCCAGCAGCTCCGGGGGGGCCTTATACAGTGAGCAGTTCTTC. The encoded protein is CASSSGGALYSEQFF.

The V call is TRBV7-9, the J call TRBJ1-2; TRBD1 agrees at 9 bases. The CDR3 totals 15 residues. Trimming at V came to 5 bases and at J to 5 bases, leaving 9 bases not matched to a gene. Germline loops: CDR1 SEHNR, CDR2 FQNEAQ (reference sequence). The CDR3 DNA is TGTGCCAGCAGCAGCATGGGACAGGGTGGTTATGGCTACACCTTC. It codes for CASSSMGQGGYGYTF.

The chain links TRBV29-1 to TRBJ1-5; D unresolved. CDR3 length: 13 residues. The germline V gene encodes CDR1 SQVTM and CDR2 ANQGSEA. Trimming removed 6 bases at V and 6 bases at J, with 15 bases between. The CDR3 protein is CSVAPGSTQPQHF. CDR3 sequence (DNA): TGCAGCGTCGCTCCGGGTTCGACTCAGCCCCAGCATTTT.

This chain joins TRBV25-1 and TRBJ1-1; tentatively, D is TRBD1 (6 bases). Trimming took off 7 bases at V and 4 bases at J, with 10 bases between the two ends. Germline V gene lookup returns CDR1 MGHDK and CDR2 SYGVNS. This CDR3 spans 12 amino acids. The chain's CDR3 is CASTRGGTEAFF. CDR3 coding DNA: TGTGCCAGCACCAGGGGTGGCACTGAAGCTTTCTTT.

This clone has a single count. The J gene is TRBJ1-3, the V gene TRBV5-1; 7 bases match TRBD1. Germline trimming cut 0 bases from V and 3 bases from J; bases unmatched to any gene: 3. This CDR3 contains 15 residues. CDR1 and CDR2 (germline): SGHRS, YFSETQ. CDR3 loop: CASSLAGQSGNTIYF. CDR3 nucleotides: TGCGCCAGCAGCTTGGCGGGACAGAGTGGAAACACCATATATTTT.

This chain connects TRBV29-1 to TRBJ2-1; 11 bases match TRBD2. Germline CDR1 reads SQVTM; CDR2 reads ANQGSEA. V gave up 0 bases and J gave up 5 bases; unmatched junction bases: 6. The CDR3 sequence is 16 residues long. CDR3 in DNA: TGCAGCGTTGAAGATCCTCTAGCGGGGGGCGACAATGAGCAGTTCTTC. Residues: CSVEDPLAGGDNEQFF.

V usage is TRBV9 and J usage is TRBJ1-1; D is unclear. Germline CDR1 is SGDLS and CDR2 is YYNGEE. V was pared by 3 bases and J by 1 base, with 7 bases between. The CDR3 length is 13 residues. The CDR3 coding sequence is TGTGCCAGCAGCGGCGGGAGGAACACTGAAGCTTTCTTT. This sequence encodes CASSGGRNTEAFF.

This clone showed up just a few times. The chain joins TRBV7-2 to TRBJ2-1; TRBD1 matches 7 bases. Germline V gene data show CDR1 as SGHTA and CDR2 as FQGNSA. Trimming took 2 bases from V and 14 from J; bases not matched to a gene: 12. The CDR3 consists of 14 residues. CDR3 DNA: TGTGCCAGCAGCTTATCCCGACCACAGGGGAAAAAGTTCTTC. This gives the protein CASSLSRPQGKKFF. Full variable domain (remainder filled in from reference TRBV7-2 and TRBJ2-1): GAGVSQSPSNKVTEKGKDVELRCDPISGHTALYWYRQSLGQGLEFLIYFQGNSAPDKSGLPSDRFSAERTGGSVSTLTIQRTQQEDSAVYLCASSLSRPQGKKFFGPGTRLTVL.

The rearrangement joins TRBV6-4 to TRBJ1-2; D call uncertain. V shed 6 bases and J shed 2 bases, with 13 bases lying between them. Germline assignment: CDR1 MRHNA and CDR2 SNTAGT. This CDR3 region has 14 residues. The CDR3 sequence is CASSPTPTNYGYTF. The CDR3 DNA reads TGTGCCAGCAGCCCAACCCCGACAAACTATGGCTACACCTTC.

This sequence joins TRBV30 and TRBJ2-2; D is possibly TRBD1 (6 bases). The CDR3 totals 15 residues. Germline values: CDR1 GTSNPN, CDR2 SVGIG (reference sequence). With 0 bases removed from V and 3 bases from J, the gap between germline ends came to 11 bases. The CDR3 DNA is TGTGCCTGGAGTGTAAAAGGACAGTACACCGGGGAGCTGTTTTTT. It yields the protein CAWSVKGQYTGELFF.

This clone was found a few times. The chain couples TRBV4-1 to TRBJ1-5; D gene unclear. CDR1 and CDR2 from the germline V gene are MGHRA and YSYEKL. The CDR3 totals 16 residues. Trimming shortened V by 0 bases and J by 3 bases, and 12 bases separated the two germline ends. The CDR3: CASSQDDRGLNQPQHF. CDR3 sequence (DNA): TGCGCCAGCAGCCAAGATGACCGAGGCCTCAATCAGCCCCAGCATTTT.

The CDR3 region has the DNA TGTGCCAGTACGATACAGGGTCTGAGCTCTGGAAACACCATATATTTT. It yields the protein CASTIQGLSSGNTIYF. The rearrangement links TRBV2 to TRBJ1-3; TRBD1 is a possible D gene (6 bases). Trimming pared 9 bases from V and 0 bases from J, leaving 18 bases between. Germline assignment: CDR1 SNHLY and CDR2 FYNNEI. This CDR3 has 16 residues.

The chain combines TRBV24-1 with TRBJ2-7; 10 bases line up with TRBD1. Trimming at V came to 11 bases and at J to 2 bases, leaving 14 bases not matched to a gene. Germline assignment: CDR1 KGHDR and CDR2 SFDVKD. The CDR3 extends over 16 amino acids. The CDR3 loop is CAIRTHRGTGAYEQYF. CDR3 sequence (DNA): TGTGCCATCCGGACTCATAGGGGGACAGGGGCCTACGAGCAGTACTTC.

This clone was found once. V gene TRBV6-5 combines with J gene TRBJ1-2; tentative D call: TRBD1 (5 bases). The CDR3 totals 15 residues. V lost 0 bases and J lost 5, with 13 bases in between. Germline loops: CDR1 MNHEY, CDR2 SVGAGI. The CDR3 nucleotides are TGTGCCAGCAGTTACTCCGGGGGAGGGGAGTATGGCTACACCTTC. This translates into CASSYSGGGEYGYTF.

The rearrangement links TRBV2 to TRBJ2-7, with D uncertain. This CDR3 has 14 amino acids. Germline CDR1 reads SNHLY; CDR2 reads FYNNEI. V gave up 5 bases and J gave up 4 bases, with 15 bases separating them. CDR3 in DNA: TGTGCCAGCAGTCCTTCCTCTAACCCATACGAGCAGTACTTC. It yields the protein CASSPSSNPYEQYF. Variable domain in full (rest from reference TRBV2 and TRBJ2-7): EPEVTQTPSHQVTQMGQEVILRCVPISNHLYFYWYRQILGQKVEFLVSFYNNEISEKSEIFDDQFSVERPDGSNFTLKIRSTKLEDSAMYFCASSPSSNPYEQYFGPGTRLTVT.

The J gene is TRBJ2-1, the V gene TRBV7-7, with 7 bases fitting TRBD2. J was trimmed by 6 bases and V by 1 base; bases with no gene match: 0. The CDR3 spans 13 residues. The germline V gene has CDR1 SSHAT and CDR2 FNYEAQ (reference sequence). CDR3 region: CASSLGGGNEQFF. CDR3 nucleotides: TGTGCCAGCAGCTTAGGGGGGGGCAATGAGCAGTTCTTC.

The chain links TRBV27 to TRBJ2-5, with D possibly TRBD1 on 5 matching bases. V was cut by 5 bases and J by 5 bases, with 12 bases left in between. The CDR3 runs 13 residues. Germline lookup yields CDR1 MNHEY and CDR2 SMNVEV (reference sequence). The CDR3 DNA sequence: TGTGCCAGCAGTCCACGGACAATGGAGACCCAGTACTTC. Translating it yields CASSPRTMETQYF.

V and J are TRBV19 and TRBJ2-3; 11 positions match TRBD2. V was pared by 3 bases and J by 5 bases, with 4 bases of the junction left unmatched. Germline V gene data show CDR1 as LNHDA and CDR2 as SQIVND (reference sequence). The CDR3 is made up of 15 amino acids. CDR3 in DNA: TGTGCCAGTAGTATGAGACTAGCGGGGAAAGATACGCAGTATTTT. This gives the protein CASSMRLAGKDTQYF.

Only one count was recorded for this clone. The genes are TRBV30 and TRBJ2-2; 7 bases align to TRBD1. There are 15 residues in the CDR3. V was clipped by 8 bases and J by 0 bases; unmatched bases: 9. Germline CDR1 GTSNPN, CDR2 SVGIG (reference sequence). CDR3 nucleotides: TGTGCCGGGGACAGTAACTTTGCGAACACCGGGGAGCTGTTTTTT. Translated: CAGDSNFANTGELFF.